The 4 T cell receptor beta chains given below trace back to one sample, sequenced in a study of T cell responses to AZD1222 COVID-19 vaccine. TCRdb's table, derived via immunoSEQ multiplex PCR, lists solely in-frame clones and lacks some. The sample holds about 91,000 clones; 80% to 95% are singletons and the top ten take about 3.4%. Sequences were derived from peripheral blood, sampled 28 days after the second AZD1222 dose. These receptors were taken from an adult who received the AZD1222 COVID-19 vaccine.

About this clone: A read error may account for a junction end that differs from germline. The chain combines TRBV5-8 with TRBJ2-5; D is unclear. Germline CDR1 reads SGHTS; CDR2 reads YDEGEE. The CDR3 sequence is 12 residues long. CDR3 sequence: CASSLKLGFTDF. Here the CDR3 DNA reads TGTGCCAGCAGCTTGAAACTTGGTTTTACGGACTTC. Drawing the rest from reference TRBV5-8 and TRBJ2-5, the complete variable domain is EAGVTQSPTHLIKTRGQQATLRCSPISGHTSVYWYQQALGLGLQFLLWYDEGEERNRGNFPPRFSGRQFPNYSSELNVNALELEDSALYLCASSLKLGFTDFGPGTRLLVL.

This rearrangement joins TRBV11-2 to TRBJ2-3, with no clear D. Trimming shortened V by 1 base and J by 3 bases, and 17 bases separated the two germline ends. Germline V gene sequence: CDR1 SGHAT, CDR2 FQNNGV. The length of the CDR3 is 17 residues. In DNA form, the CDR3 reads TGTGCCAGCAGCTTAGCCCGCCGTCCCGGCCGGACAGATACGCAGTATTTT. This gives the protein CASSLARRPGRTDTQYF.

The chain carries TRBV19 and TRBJ1-3, with D perhaps TRBD1 (6 bases). The germline V and J ends were trimmed by 8 bases and 0 bases, with 17 bases remaining between them. CDR1 and CDR2 from the germline V gene are LNHDA and SQIVND (reference sequence). The CDR3 sequence is 16 residues long. Here the CDR3 reads CASGEGGKSSGNTIYF. The CDR3 DNA is TGTGCCAGTGGTGAGGGGGGAAAGAGCTCTGGAAACACCATATATTTT. The variable domain in full, with the rest retrieved from reference TRBV19 and TRBJ1-3, is DGGITQSPKYLFRKEGQNVTLSCEQNLNHDAMYWYRQDPGQGLRLIYYSQIVNDFQKGDIAEGYSVSREKKESFPLTVTSAQKNPTAFYLCASGEGGKSSGNTIYFGEGSWLTVV.

The V gene is TRBV29-1, the J gene TRBJ2-1; a possible D gene is TRBD1 (6 bases). V was clipped by 2 bases and J by 5 bases, with 7 bases between them. The CDR3 contains 12 residues. Germline V gene lookup returns CDR1 SQVTM and CDR2 ANQGSEA. The CDR3: CSVERTDNEQFF. The DNA for the CDR3 is TGCAGCGTTGAACGGACAGACAATGAGCAGTTCTTC.